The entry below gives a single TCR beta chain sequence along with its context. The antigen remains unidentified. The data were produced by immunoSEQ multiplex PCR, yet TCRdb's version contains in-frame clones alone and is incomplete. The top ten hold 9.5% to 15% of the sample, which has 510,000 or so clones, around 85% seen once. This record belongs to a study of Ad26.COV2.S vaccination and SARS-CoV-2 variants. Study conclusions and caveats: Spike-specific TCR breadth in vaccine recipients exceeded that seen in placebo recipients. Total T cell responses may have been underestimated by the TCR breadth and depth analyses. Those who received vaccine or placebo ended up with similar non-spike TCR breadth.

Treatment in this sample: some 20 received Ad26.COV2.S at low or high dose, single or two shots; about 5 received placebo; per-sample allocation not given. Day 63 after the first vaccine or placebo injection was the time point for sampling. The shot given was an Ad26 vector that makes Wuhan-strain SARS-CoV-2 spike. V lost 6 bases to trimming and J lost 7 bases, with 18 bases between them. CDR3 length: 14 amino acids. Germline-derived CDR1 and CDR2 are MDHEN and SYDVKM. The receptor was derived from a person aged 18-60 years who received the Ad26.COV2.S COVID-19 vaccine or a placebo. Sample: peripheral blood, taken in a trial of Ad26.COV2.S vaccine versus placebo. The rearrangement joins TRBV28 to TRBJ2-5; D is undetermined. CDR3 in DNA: TGTGCCAGCAGCCTCGACCGTCGGTGGGGGACCCAGTACTTC. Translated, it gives CASSLDRRWGTQYF.